This T cell receptor beta chain was recorded in a study of T cell responses to AZD1222 COVID-19 vaccine. Sequenced by immunoSEQ multiplex PCR; TCRdb stores in-frame clones only, minus some. The sample records around 160,000 clones, approximately 90% being singletons. This receptor was obtained from an adult in good health. The material sequenced was peripheral blood, taken on day 0 of AZD1222 vaccination.

In DNA, the CDR3 is TGTGCCAGCAATGGAGGGAGAGCTTTCTTT. It codes for CASNGGRAFF. The V gene is TRBV2, the J gene TRBJ1-1; D gene unclear. The V and J ends lost 7 bases and 10 bases respectively, with 10 bases between them. Germline lookup yields CDR1 SNHLY and CDR2 FYNNEI. This CDR3 is 10 amino acids long.